This T cell receptor (beta chain) was recorded in a study of T cell responses to AZD1222 COVID-19 vaccine (dated by TCRdb to the early 2020s). For the study in its entirety: A total of around 240 trial participants underwent TCR sequencing, of whom 200 to 220 received two doses of AZD1222 and about 26 received two doses of the MenACWY control vaccine. Trial participants were enrolled into age subgroups of 18-55, 56-69 and 70-plus years, which contained 148, 28 and 57 TCR-sequenced participants, respectively.

Read against the paper, the sample's time point label means: about 28 days (+/-7) after the second vaccine dose. AZD1222 recipients whose second dose came at about 4 weeks and those whose second dose came at about 12 weeks were combined into one group, since spike-specific TCR depth and breadth did not differ between the two schedules. Vaccinee samples came from UK trials COV001 and COV002, including a single-blind randomized controlled phase 2/3 trial of AZD1222 (ChAdOx1 nCoV-19) in healthy adults. For TCRbeta chain sequencing, PBMC samples were collected from trial participants at day 0 and at day 28 after the second dose. This clone was found once. This receptor's antigen is unknown. No qualities accompany the bases; no much larger clone lies one base away. Cut back by 3 bases and 4 bases, the V and J ends lie 13 bases apart. The CDR3 numbers 14 residues from cysteine through phenylalanine. The retained sequence is limited to the CDR3, 42 bases, with the frame set at the first base. The germline V gene (reference sequence) sets CDR1 to GTSNPN and CDR2 to SVGIG.

The CDR3 regions of human TCRbeta chains were analyzed by immunosequencing. As for the original processing: Repertoire TCRs were matched against a reference library of SARS-CoV-2-specific TCRs generated with the MIRA antigen-specificity platform. Breadth was defined as the fraction of unique TCRs that were SARS-CoV-2-associated, and depth was defined as the fraction of total T cells that were SARS-CoV-2-associated. Using the MIRA data, each spike-specific TCR was assigned both to the spike region to which the TCR was reactive and to a CD4 or CD8 class. Log10-transformed breadth and depth values were compared by one-way ANOVA with Sidak's multiple comparisons tests. This is the immuneACCESS table as TCRdb keeps it, with only in-frame sequences that have V and J called. A part of the clones is gone; compared with another copy, unresolved V genes explain less than half, and the rest is unexplained. V and J calls plus clone size are reproduced from that table; the DNA served to infer D and trimming. This sample has over 120,000 clones in its table, and roughly 90% of those were observed once. The ten largest clones represent 2.5% to 4% of the sample.

Study-level results and caveats: Reportedly, close to half of the unique spike-specific TCRs recognized epitopes lying outside the regions that are mutated in the B.1.351 and B.1.1.7 variants. After two AZD1222 doses, both the breadth and the depth of spike-specific TCRs were significantly higher than at day 0 and than in MenACWY recipients. In the small 56-69-year group, the increase in depth fell short of significance, most likely because of low power. CD4 TCRs associated with the vaccine covered the entire spike protein, and the dominant responses were in regions 160-218 and 743-854. Conclusions about previously exposed vaccinees were limited because only a handful of AZD1222 recipients were SARS-CoV-2 seropositive at baseline. Because no day 14 peak-response samples were available, the repertoires could be characterized only after the peak T cell response. Most participants were white British and females outnumbered males, and the authors suggested that clonal diversity may have been underestimated.

This clonotype was obtained from an adult who received the AZD1222 COVID-19 vaccine. Here the sequenced sample was peripheral blood, taken 28 days after the second AZD1222 dose. The chain was built from TRBV30 and TRBJ1-5; a confident D gene designation cannot be given. The CDR3 has the sequence CAWSRGPGNQPQHF. The nucleotides are TGTGCCTGGAGCCGTGGGCCGGGGAATCAGCCCCAGCATTTT.